This T cell receptor (beta chain) comes out of a study of identical twins. Each CDR3 protein gets one entry after TCRdb re-called the 5' RACE reads with MiXCR. Among about 700,000 distinct CDR3 sequences, roughly 6% were seen once, and the ten largest hold about 2%. The ends were cut back, 0 bases at V and 0 bases at J, with 7 bases in the middle. This CDR3 comprises 15 residues. Germline V CDR1 and CDR2: LNHNV, YYDKDF (reference sequence). In this sample, this clonotype turned up many times. This clonotype was sampled from a man aged 18 to 30 in good health. This chain links TRBV15 with TRBJ2-3, with D unresolved. Sequencing input: naive T cells sorted from blood. CDR3 DNA sequence: TGTGCCACCAGCAGAGATCACAGTAGCACAGATACGCAGTATTTT. Encoded protein: CATSRDHSSTDTQYF.